This T cell receptor beta chain was obtained from a study of T-cell memory formation after mild COVID-19. The germline V and J ends were trimmed by 4 bases and 2 bases, with 9 bases remaining between them. CDR3 length: 13 residues. CDR1 and CDR2 from the germline V gene are SGHKS and YYEKEE (reference sequence). TCRdb independently ran MiXCR on the 5' RACE reads; one entry per CDR3 protein. The sample has around 50,000 distinct CDR3 sequences, 27% seen once. The rearrangement joins TRBV5-5 to TRBJ1-1; D not resolved. The sample taken for sequencing was PBMCs or a T cell subset sorted from them (not recorded which). This TCR came from a man between 18 and 35 years old who had mild COVID-19 (a few samples of this study predate the infection). Cell type and time point are not known. The CDR3 protein is CASSHETNTEAFF. In nucleotides, the CDR3 is TGTGCCAGCAGCCACGAGACAAACACTGAAGCTTTCTTT. Using reference TRBV5-5 and TRBJ1-1 for the parts outside the CDR3, the full variable domain is DAGVTQSPTHLIKTRGQQVTLRCSPISGHKSVSWYQQVLGQGPQFIFQYYEKEERGRGNFPDRFSARQFPNYSSELNVNALLLGDSALYLCASSHETNTEAFFGQGTRLTVV.